The rows below give T cell receptor beta chains drawn from one sample of a study of blood T cell repertoires in COVID-19. Sequencing was performed with immunoSEQ multiplex PCR; in TCRdb, only in-frame clones are kept and a portion is missing. Altogether 150,000 to 200,000 clones are present, roughly four fifths being singletons, with the ten largest covering roughly 14%. Sequenced material: peripheral blood. The receptors were sampled from a man in his fifties who had recovered from COVID-19. Both conserved end residues are part of each CDR3. The size field is filled for only some rows; it gives once, few, many or a size class.

j_call v_call clone_size cdr3_aa
TRBJ1-1 TRBV7-3 - CASSLTGQGGTEAFF
TRBJ2-3 TRBV11-3 - CASSWTGGGTDTQYF
TRBJ2-7 TRBV5-1 once CASSLVPASAEQYF
TRBJ2-3 TRBV25-1 - CASSEWTGGADTQYF
TRBJ1-2 TRBV19 - CASTPLDREAYGYTF
TRBJ2-1 TRBV28 - CASIRGNEQFF
TRBJ2-1 TRBV10-3 large CATYFGGGAYNEQFF
TRBJ1-3 TRBV4-1 - CASSQVDRILHTIYF
TRBJ2-5 TRBV5-1 - CASSLGGDLGTQYF
TRBJ2-5 TRBV11-3 few CASSLRQGEETQYF
TRBJ2-5 TRBV3-1/TRBV3-2 few CASRRYRAQETQYF
TRBJ2-7 TRBV6-1 - CASSEREQYF
TRBJ2-2 TRBV6-2/TRBV6-3 - CASSSGQGSPRGELFF
TRBJ2-3 TRBV28 - CASREAGGPEGQYF
TRBJ2-2 TRBV9 few CASSGGGRKNTGELFF
TRBJ2-5 TRBV6-1 - CASSDTGLGETQYF
TRBJ1-1 TRBV18 - CASSPTGGGTEAFF
TRBJ2-1 TRBV29-1 few CSVHSRTFSYNEQFF
TRBJ2-5 TRBV4-1 - CASSQENRISGRGNEGETQYF
TRBJ2-3 TRBV3-1/TRBV3-2 few CASSQDPLAGFTDTQYF
TRBJ1-5 TRBV12-2 few CASRTAPNAGGSHQPQHF
TRBJ1-2 TRBV5-1 - CASSLLTGGLNYGYTF
TRBJ2-5 TRBV6-6 - CASSHKSAGWTGARQETQYF
TRBJ2-3 TRBV9 - CASSVGGSFSTDTQYF
TRBJ2-7 TRBV7-9 - CASSEPQLGRIAYEQYF
TRBJ2-1 TRBV7-9 - CASSLRALRGLYNEQFF
TRBJ2-7 TRBV4-2 - CASSQRTSSEQYF
TRBJ2-1 TRBV19 few CASSVGPANEQFF
TRBJ1-6 TRBV30 - CAWSQLSNSPLHF